This T cell receptor (beta chain) emerged from a study of CD8 T cell repertoires and HIV-1 epitope variants. Study in general: Controls were a CMV, EBV and flu peptide pool, Ebola AY9 negative control, and no-peptide well. 1M T cells were kept uncultured as a baseline.

With regard to this clone: Its antigen is as yet unknown.

Profiled with immunoSEQ multiplex PCR; TCRdb holds only in-frame clones, not every one. Of several thousand clones in the sample, roughly 64% were seen once. V was shortened by 5 bases and J by 8 bases, with 13 bases between the two germline ends. The CDR3 is 13 residues long. CDR1 and CDR2 from the germline V gene are SGHTA and FQGTGA. J is TRBJ1-3 and V is TRBV7-3, with unresolved D. The TCR was taken from a male donor with HIV. The sequenced sample consisted of cultured CD8+ T cells derived from PBMCs. Written as DNA, the CDR3 is TGTGCCAGCAGCCCCGACCACGGAGACACCATATATTTT. It is translated as CASSPDHGDTIYF.